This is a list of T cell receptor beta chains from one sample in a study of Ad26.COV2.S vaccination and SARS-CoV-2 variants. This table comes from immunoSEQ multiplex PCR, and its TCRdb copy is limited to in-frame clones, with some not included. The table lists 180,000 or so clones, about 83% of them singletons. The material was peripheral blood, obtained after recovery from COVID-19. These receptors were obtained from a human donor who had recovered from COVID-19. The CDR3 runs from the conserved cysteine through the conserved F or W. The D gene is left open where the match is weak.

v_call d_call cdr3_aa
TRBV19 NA CASSMGGLNYGYTF
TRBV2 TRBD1 CATSGGIGPQHF
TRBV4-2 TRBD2 CASSQDPTSGGGETQYF
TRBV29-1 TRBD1 CSVPTPDRGLETQYF
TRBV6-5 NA CASSPLEAYEQYF
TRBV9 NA CASSVAKGAGELFF
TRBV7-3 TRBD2 CASSRSGRVANEQFF
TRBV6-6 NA CASSIIPGNTIYF
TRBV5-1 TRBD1 CASSFGTVGEKLFF
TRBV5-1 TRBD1 CASSFTGQGLEKLFF
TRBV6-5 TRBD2 CASQAGKSTDTQYF
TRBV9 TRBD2 CASSVASGVYNEQFF
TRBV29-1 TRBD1 CSGKGTAEAFF
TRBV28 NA CASSSVGVSSGNTIYF
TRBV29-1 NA CSASILEAFF
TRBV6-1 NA CASSETGNYGYTF
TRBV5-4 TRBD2 CASSWTSGGPGETQYF
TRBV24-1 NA CATSEPPGGEQFF
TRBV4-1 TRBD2 CASSQELALVGEQFF
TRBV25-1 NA CASSALVRGVYEQYF
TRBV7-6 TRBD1 CASRLPGQGFGNTEAFF
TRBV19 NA CATSQDRLAYGYTF
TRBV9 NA CASSVGYMNTEAFF
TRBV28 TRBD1 CASSLVGQGSGYTF
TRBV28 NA CASSFGGTISYEQYF
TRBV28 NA CASSPGTTFQFF
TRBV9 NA CASSVATGELFF
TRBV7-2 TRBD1 CASSSPPGGYEQFF
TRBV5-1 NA CATSVEGDNSPLHF
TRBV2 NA CASSDGPLNTEAFF
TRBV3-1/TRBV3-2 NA CASSRQNTEAFF
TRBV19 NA CASTPGGPGANVLTF
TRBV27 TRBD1 CASSPEWTGDNNEQFF
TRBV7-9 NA CASSLARGAVGELFF
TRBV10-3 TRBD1 CAIKTGGDEQFF
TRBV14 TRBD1 CASSQDLLPGQGLEQYF
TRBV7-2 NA CASSLDSPYLSSREQYF
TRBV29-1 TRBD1 CSARDSANSPLHF
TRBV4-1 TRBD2 CASSQDGTSEYNEQFF
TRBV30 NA CAWRGDAWFKKLFF
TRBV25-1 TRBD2 CASRTSGGGDTQYF
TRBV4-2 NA CASSQEGGPDSTIYF
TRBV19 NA CASSLTGWPNEKLFF
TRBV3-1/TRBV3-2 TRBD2 CASSLGTSGSYEQYF
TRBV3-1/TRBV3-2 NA CASSQGQYKTEAFF
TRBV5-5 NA CASSSPRGYTF
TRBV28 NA CASSRDSYEQYF
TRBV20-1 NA CSASLFLSTDTQYF
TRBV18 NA CASSPIRVSGANVLTF